What follows describes a single T cell receptor beta chain. This specimen comes from a study of blood T cell repertoires in COVID-19. The wider study: Whether acute or convalescent, the COVID-19 samples came from the United States, Italy and Spain. Nucleic acid was either cDNA or gDNA, and it came from T cells, B-cell-depleted T cells, or PBMCs.

The protocol was immunoSEQ multiplex PCR, while the TCRdb copy is restricted to in-frame clones and leaves out a portion. The table records over 90,000 clones, over 75% of them present only once. The receptor was derived from a man older than 75 with active or convalescent COVID-19. Sequencing used peripheral blood.

CDR3 bases: TGTGCCAGTAGTCTCGGGGGGACTCCTGGTGGCTACACCTTC. Its translation is CASSLGGTPGGYTF. The chain employs TRBV19 and TRBJ1-2; maybe TRBD1 (5 bases). The CDR3 extends over 14 amino acids. V was cut by 5 bases and J by 7 bases, with 17 bases left in between. Germline values: CDR1 LNHDA, CDR2 SQIVND (reference sequence).